The 8 T cell receptor beta chains below come from one sample, sequenced in a study of vaccination and CD4 T cells after COVID-19. Antigens of these TCRs are unknown. The treatment is: roughly 10-day PBMC culture with coronavirus spike peptide pools or control peptides (ViraFEST assay). The Oncomine TCR Beta short-read assay was applied to DNA of cultured CD4+ T cells. TCRdb reprocessed the PCR reads with MiXCR, giving one entry per CDR3 protein. This sample has approximately 16,000 distinct CDR3 sequences; under 75% occur once, and the top ten carry nearly 7.5%. Sequencing input: CD4+ T cells from blood, cultured in vitro. The receptor source for this set is a human donor who had recovered from COVID-19.

The chain links TRBV27 to TRBJ1-5, with no clear D. CDR3 size: 17 residues. CDR1 and CDR2 from the germline V gene are MNHEY and SMNVEV (reference sequence). Trimming pared 2 bases from V and 1 base from J, leaving 15 bases between. CDR3 protein: CASSLISQVGSNQPQHF. CDR3 coding DNA: TGTGCCAGCAGTTTAATCTCGCAGGTTGGGAGCAATCAGCCCCAGCATTTT.

The chain joins TRBV7-2 to TRBJ1-2; a possible D gene is TRBD1 (6 bases). The CDR3 length is 13 residues. Trimming stripped 1 base from V and 5 bases from J, with 8 bases between. Germline values: CDR1 SGHTA, CDR2 FQGNSA. Here the CDR3 DNA reads TGTGCCAGCAGCTTAGACAGGGTTTATGGCTACACCTTC. It yields the protein CASSLDRVYGYTF.

V is TRBV5-1 and J is TRBJ1-1, with D unresolved. Germline lookup yields CDR1 SGHRS and CDR2 YFSETQ. The V end lost 0 bases, the J end lost 0 bases, and 9 bases lay between the germline ends. The CDR3 contains 15 residues. The CDR3: CASSLGDTMNTEAFF. Written as DNA, the CDR3 is TGCGCCAGCAGCTTGGGGGATACCATGAACACTGAAGCTTTCTTT.

This chain connects TRBV7-2 to TRBJ1-1; 7 bases line up with TRBD1. Looked up from germline, CDR1 is SGHTA and CDR2 is FQGNSA. Germline trimming cut 2 bases from V and 7 bases from J; bases unmatched to any gene: 4. The CDR3 covers 13 residues. The CDR3 spells CASSLFRTGEAFF. The CDR3 DNA sequence: TGTGCCAGCAGCTTATTTAGGACAGGTGAAGCTTTCTTT.

The V and J genes are TRBV7-9 and TRBJ1-6; 9 nucleotides agree with TRBD1. From germline, CDR1 is SEHNR and CDR2 FQNEAQ (reference sequence). The V segment lost 2 bases and the J segment 9 bases; nucleotides outside the gene matches: 5. This CDR3 spans 15 amino acids. This chain's CDR3 is CASSLSGTGFSPLHF. The DNA of the CDR3 is TGTGCCAGCAGCTTATCCGGGACAGGGTTTTCACCCCTCCACTTT.

The sample holds a few counts of this clonotype. V and J are TRBV12-3 or TRBV12-4 and TRBJ1-1; D not resolved. The CDR3 spans 14 residues. Trimming removed 3 bases at V and 2 bases at J, with 10 bases between. CDR3 loop: CASSLWAGNTEAFF. Here the CDR3 DNA reads TGTGCCAGCAGTTTGTGGGCAGGCAACACTGAAGCTTTCTTT.

The rearrangement uses TRBV20-1 and TRBJ1-2; D may be TRBD1 (5 bases). V was cut by 2 bases and J by 0 bases, with 13 bases left in between. From germline, CDR1 is DFQATT and CDR2 SNEGSKA (reference sequence). The length of the CDR3 is 15 residues. DNA for the CDR3: TGCAGTGCTAGACTACCGGGACTCTCTAACTATGGCTACACCTTC. As protein: CSARLPGLSNYGYTF.

This chain links TRBV7-2 with TRBJ2-7; TRBD1 matches 11 bases. V lost 5 bases, J lost 3 bases, and 9 bases stayed unmatched. This CDR3 contains 16 residues. The germline gives CDR1 SGHTA, CDR2 FQGNSA. The CDR3 DNA is TGTGCCAGCAGCCATACCACCGGGACAGGGGGCTACGAGCAGTACTTC. Translated, it gives CASSHTTGTGGYEQYF.